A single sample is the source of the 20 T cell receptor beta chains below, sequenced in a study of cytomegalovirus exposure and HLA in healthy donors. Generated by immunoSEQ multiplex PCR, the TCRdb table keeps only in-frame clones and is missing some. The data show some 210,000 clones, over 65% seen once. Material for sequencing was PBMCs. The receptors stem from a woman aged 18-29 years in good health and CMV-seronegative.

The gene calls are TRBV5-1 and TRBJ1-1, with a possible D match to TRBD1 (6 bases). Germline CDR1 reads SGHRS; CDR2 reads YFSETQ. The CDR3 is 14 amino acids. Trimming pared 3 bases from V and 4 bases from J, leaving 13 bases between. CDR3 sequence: CASSSATGSTEAFF. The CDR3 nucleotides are TGCGCCAGCAGCTCGGCCACAGGGAGCACTGAAGCTTTCTTT.

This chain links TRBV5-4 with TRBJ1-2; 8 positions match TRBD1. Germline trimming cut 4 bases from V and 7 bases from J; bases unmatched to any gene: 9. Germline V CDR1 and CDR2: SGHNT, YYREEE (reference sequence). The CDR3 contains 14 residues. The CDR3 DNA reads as TGTGCCAGCAGCCCCGGACAGGGTTCGCGTGGCTACACCTTC. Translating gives CASSPGQGSRGYTF.

The CDR3 DNA follows: TGCAGCGTGGCTAGAGGTCCTAATGAAAAACTGTTTTTT. Amino acids: CSVARGPNEKLFF. The chain uses TRBV29-1 and TRBJ1-4; D not resolved. Trimming cost V 6 bases and J 3 bases, with 11 bases left between them. The CDR3 consists of 13 residues. Per germline, CDR1 SQVTM and CDR2 ANQGSEA.

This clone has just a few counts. The DNA for the CDR3 is TGTGCCAGCAGATCCACAGGGTACACCGGGGAGCTGTTTTTT. Translation: CASRSTGYTGELFF. The rearrangement links TRBV6-5 to TRBJ2-2; weak D call: TRBD1 (6 bases). V lost 6 bases and J 3 bases, leaving 11 bases between the germline ends. Germline loops: CDR1 MNHEY, CDR2 SVGAGI. The CDR3 contains 14 residues.

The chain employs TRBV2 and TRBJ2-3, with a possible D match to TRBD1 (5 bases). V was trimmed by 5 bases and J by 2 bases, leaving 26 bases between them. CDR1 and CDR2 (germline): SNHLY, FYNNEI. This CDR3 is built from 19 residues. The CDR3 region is CASSSWVTEMSKDTDTQYF. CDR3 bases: TGTGCCAGCAGTTCCTGGGTGACAGAGATGAGTAAAGACACAGATACGCAGTATTTT.

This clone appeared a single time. Written as DNA, the CDR3 is TGTGCCAGTAGCCGCGGAGGGAGCGCCCACTACAATGAGCAGTTCTTC. Translated: CASSRGGSAHYNEQFF. The chain recombines TRBV19 with TRBJ2-1; D might be TRBD2 (6 bases). The V gene lost 6 bases and the J gene lost 3 bases, with 18 bases spanning the gap. Germline V gives CDR1 LNHDA, CDR2 SQIVND (reference sequence). This CDR3 contains 16 residues.

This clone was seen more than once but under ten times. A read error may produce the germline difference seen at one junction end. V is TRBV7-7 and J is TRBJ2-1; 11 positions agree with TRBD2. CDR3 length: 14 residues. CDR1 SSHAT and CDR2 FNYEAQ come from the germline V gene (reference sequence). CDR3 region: CASSLSGGDNEQFF. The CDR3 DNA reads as TGTGCTAGCAGCCTTAGCGGGGGGGACAATGAGCAGTTCTTC.

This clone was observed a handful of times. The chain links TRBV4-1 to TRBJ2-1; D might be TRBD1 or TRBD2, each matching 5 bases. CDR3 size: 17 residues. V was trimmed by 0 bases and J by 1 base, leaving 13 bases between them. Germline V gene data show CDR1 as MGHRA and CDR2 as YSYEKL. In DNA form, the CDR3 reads TGCGCCAGCAGCCAAGATCTTCGGGGACGGTCCTACAATGAGCAGTTCTTC. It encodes CASSQDLRGRSYNEQFF.

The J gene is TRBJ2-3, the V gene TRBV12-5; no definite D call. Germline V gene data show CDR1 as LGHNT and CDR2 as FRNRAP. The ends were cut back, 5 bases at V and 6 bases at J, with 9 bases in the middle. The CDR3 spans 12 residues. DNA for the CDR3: TGTGCTAGTGGTCCGCAGACGGATACGCAGTATTTT. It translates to CASGPQTDTQYF. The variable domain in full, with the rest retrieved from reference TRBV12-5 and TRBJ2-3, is DARVTQTPRHKVTEMGQEVTMRCQPILGHNTVFWYRQTMMQGLELLAYFRNRAPLDDSGMPKDRFSAEMPDATLATLKIQPSEPRDSAVYFCASGPQTDTQYFGPGTRLTVL.

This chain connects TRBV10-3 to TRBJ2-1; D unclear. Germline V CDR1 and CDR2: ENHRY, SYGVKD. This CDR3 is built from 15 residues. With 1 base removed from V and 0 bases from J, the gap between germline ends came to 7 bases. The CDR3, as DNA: TGTGCCATCAGTGAGTACTCTAGCTCCTACAATGAGCAGTTCTTC. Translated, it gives CAISEYSSSYNEQFF.

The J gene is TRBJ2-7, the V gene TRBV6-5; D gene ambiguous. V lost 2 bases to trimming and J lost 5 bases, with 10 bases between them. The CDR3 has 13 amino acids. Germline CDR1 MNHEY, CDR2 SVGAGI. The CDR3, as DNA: TGTGCCAGCAGTTACGGTAGGAACCACGAGCAGTACTTC. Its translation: CASSYGRNHEQYF.

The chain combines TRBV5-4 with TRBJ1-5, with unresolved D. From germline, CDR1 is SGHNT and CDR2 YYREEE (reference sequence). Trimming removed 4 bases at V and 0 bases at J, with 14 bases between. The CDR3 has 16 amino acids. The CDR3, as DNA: TGTGCCAGCAGCCCTCATCCTGACATTAGCAATCAGCCCCAGCATTTT. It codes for CASSPHPDISNQPQHF.

CDR3 coding DNA: TGTGCCAGCCTCTACCCTAGCGGATCAAACGAGCAGTACTTC. As protein: CASLYPSGSNEQYF. V usage is TRBV2 and J usage is TRBJ2-7, with 7 bases that match TRBD2. The CDR3 covers 14 residues. Per germline, CDR1 SNHLY and CDR2 FYNNEI. V lost 8 bases to trimming and J lost 5 bases; unmatched junction nucleotides: 12.

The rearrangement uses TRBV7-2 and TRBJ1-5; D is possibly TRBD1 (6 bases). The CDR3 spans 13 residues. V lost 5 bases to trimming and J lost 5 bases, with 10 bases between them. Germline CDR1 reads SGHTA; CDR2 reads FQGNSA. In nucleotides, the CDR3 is TGTGCCAGCAGCCGGGACACCGATCAGCCCCAGCATTTT. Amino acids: CASSRDTDQPQHF.

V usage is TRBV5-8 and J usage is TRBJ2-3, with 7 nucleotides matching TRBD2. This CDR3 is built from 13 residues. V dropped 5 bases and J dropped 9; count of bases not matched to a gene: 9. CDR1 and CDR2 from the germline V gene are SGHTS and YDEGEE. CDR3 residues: CASRVRVRETQYF. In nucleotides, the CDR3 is TGTGCCAGCAGAGTGAGGGTGCGGGAGACGCAGTATTTT.

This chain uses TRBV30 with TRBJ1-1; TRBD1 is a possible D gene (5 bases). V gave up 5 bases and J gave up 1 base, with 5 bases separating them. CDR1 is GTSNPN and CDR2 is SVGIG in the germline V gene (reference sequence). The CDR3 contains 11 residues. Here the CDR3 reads CAWGTNTEAFF. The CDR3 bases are TGTGCCTGGGGGACGAACACTGAAGCTTTCTTT.

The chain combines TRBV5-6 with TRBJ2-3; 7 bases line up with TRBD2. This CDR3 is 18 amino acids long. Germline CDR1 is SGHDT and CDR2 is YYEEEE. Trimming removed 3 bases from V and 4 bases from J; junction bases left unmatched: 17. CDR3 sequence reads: CASSSPPQRGPRADTQYF. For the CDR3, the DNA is TGTGCCAGCAGCTCACCCCCTCAGCGGGGCCCCCGGGCAGATACGCAGTATTTT.

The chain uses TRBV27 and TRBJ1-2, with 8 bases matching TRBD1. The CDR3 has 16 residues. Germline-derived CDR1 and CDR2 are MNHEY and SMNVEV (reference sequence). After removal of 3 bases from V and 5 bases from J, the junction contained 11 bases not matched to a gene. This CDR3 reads CASSFGPDRGSYGYTF. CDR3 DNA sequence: TGTGCCAGCAGTTTTGGGCCCGACAGGGGAAGTTATGGCTACACCTTC.

DNA for the CDR3: TGTGCCAGCAGTTCGGGGGTAGTCAGTGAAAAACTGTTTTTT. Translation gives CASSSGVVSEKLFF. The chain recombines TRBV27 with TRBJ1-4, with D possibly TRBD1 on 5 matching bases. This CDR3 is built from 14 residues. Trimming shortened V by 4 bases and J by 7 bases, and 13 bases separated the two germline ends. The germline V gene has CDR1 MNHEY and CDR2 SMNVEV (reference sequence).

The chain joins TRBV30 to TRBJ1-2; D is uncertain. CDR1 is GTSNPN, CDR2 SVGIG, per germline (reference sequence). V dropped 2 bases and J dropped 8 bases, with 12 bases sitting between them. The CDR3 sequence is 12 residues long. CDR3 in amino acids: CAWSPLGRGYTF. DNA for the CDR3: TGTGCCTGGAGTCCGCTTGGTCGGGGCTACACCTTC.